These 27 T cell receptor beta chains were all obtained from the same sample, sequenced in a study of blood T cell repertoires in COVID-19. This table comes from immunoSEQ multiplex PCR, and its TCRdb copy is limited to in-frame clones, with some not included. Of over 250,000 clones in the sample, roughly 87% are singletons; the top ten hold approximately 1%. Input material: PBMCs or T cells enriched from blood (not recorded which). All receptors come from a woman younger than 45 who had recovered from COVID-19.

The CDR3 region has the DNA TGCAGTGCTAGTCGGGGTCGCGAGCAGTACTTC. Translating it yields CSASRGREQYF. This rearrangement joins TRBV20-1 to TRBJ2-7; tentatively, D is TRBD2 (5 bases). Between the trimmed V and J ends, which lost 3 bases and 6 bases, there was a span of 9 bases. This CDR3 comprises 11 residues. Germline V gene data show CDR1 as DFQATT and CDR2 as SNEGSKA (reference sequence).

The chain is built from TRBV10-2 and TRBJ1-1, with 8 bases aligning to TRBD1. The V gene end was trimmed by 5 bases and the J gene end by 0 bases; junction bases not matched to a gene: 5. Germline V gene lookup returns CDR1 WSHSY and CDR2 SAAADI. CDR3 size: 15 residues. The CDR3 region has the DNA TGCGCCAGCAGTTTAACAGGGGGTCTGAACACTGAAGCTTTCTTT. Translated: CASSLTGGLNTEAFF.

The chain joins TRBV10-3 to TRBJ1-4, with 7 bases lining up with TRBD1. Trimming took 3 bases from V and 5 from J; bases not matched to a gene: 9. The CDR3 extends over 16 amino acids. The V gene's germline CDR1 is ENHRY and CDR2 SYGVKD. The CDR3 loop is CAISDSHTGVNEKLFF. The CDR3 DNA is TGTGCCATCAGTGATTCACACACAGGGGTGAATGAAAAACTGTTTTTT.

The chain joins TRBV5-1 to TRBJ2-5; D not resolved. Per germline, CDR1 SGHRS and CDR2 YFSETQ. V lost 1 base, J lost 4 bases, and 11 bases lay in between. The CDR3 runs to 14 residues. DNA of the CDR3: TGCGCCAGCAGCTTGCGTCGGGTCGGAGAGACCCAGTACTTC. Translated, it gives CASSLRRVGETQYF.

The genes are TRBV30 and TRBJ1-1; TRBD1 matches 7 bases. The V gene's germline CDR1 is GTSNPN and CDR2 SVGIG (reference sequence). This CDR3 is 12 amino acids long. Trimming cost V 2 bases and J 7 bases; bases outside gene matches: 4. CDR3 sequence (DNA): TGTGCCTGGAGTAAGGGGACAGTTGAAGCTTTCTTT. This gives the protein CAWSKGTVEAFF.

V is TRBV2 and J is TRBJ1-2, with no clear D. The CDR3 spans 16 residues. Germline lookup yields CDR1 SNHLY and CDR2 FYNNEI. Deletions cut 4 bases from V and 2 bases from J, with 17 bases between. The DNA of the CDR3 is TGTGCCAGCAGTGCCCGGGGTGGGCTAGACAACTATGGCTACACCTTC. As protein: CASSARGGLDNYGYTF.

The V call is TRBV12-3 or TRBV12-4, the J call TRBJ1-3, with 7 bases aligning to TRBD1. CDR3 length equals 13 residues. Trimming at V came to 6 bases and at J to 4 bases, leaving 3 bases not matched to a gene. For the CDR3, the DNA is TGTGCCAGCAGGCCGGGACAGGGAAACACCATATATTTT. The encoded protein is CASRPGQGNTIYF.

V usage is TRBV20-1 and J usage is TRBJ2-1, with D perhaps matching TRBD2 (6 bases). The CDR3 is 14 residues long. The germline V and J ends were trimmed by 3 bases and 1 base, with 10 bases remaining between them. Per the germline V gene, CDR1 is DFQATT and CDR2 is SNEGSKA (reference sequence). The CDR3 region is CSASSGASYNEQFF. CDR3 bases: TGCAGTGCTAGTAGCGGAGCTTCCTACAATGAGCAGTTCTTC.

The chain recombines TRBV28 with TRBJ2-1, with D perhaps matching TRBD2 (7 bases). Per germline, CDR1 MDHEN and CDR2 SYDVKM. This CDR3 has 14 residues. V was shortened by 6 bases and J by 6 bases, with 15 bases between the two germline ends. The CDR3 sequence is CASRRGGRINEQFF. Here the CDR3 DNA reads TGTGCCAGCAGGAGGGGGGGCCGTATCAATGAGCAGTTCTTC. The whole variable domain, filled in from reference TRBV28 and TRBJ2-1, reads DVKVTQSSRYLVKRTGEKVFLECVQDMDHENMFWYRQDPGLGLRLIYFSYDVKMKEKGDIPEGYSVSREKKERFSLILESASTNQTSMYLCASRRGGRINEQFFGPGTRLTVL.

V usage is TRBV6-5 and J usage is TRBJ2-3, with 8 bases that match TRBD2. The CDR3 extends over 15 amino acids. CDR1 is MNHEY, CDR2 SVGAGI, per germline. Trimming at V came to 6 bases and at J to 3 bases, leaving 8 bases not matched to a gene. The CDR3 nucleotides are TGTGCCAGCAGGGATCGGGGGGGTTCTACAGATACGCAGTATTTT. This codes for CASRDRGGSTDTQYF.

CDR3 DNA sequence: TGTGCCAGCAGTTACTCGACCCTGACAGGGTGGGAGCAGTACTTC. Translated: CASSYSTLTGWEQYF. V gene TRBV6-5 combines with J gene TRBJ2-7; 7 bases match TRBD1. This CDR3 comprises 15 residues. Unmatched junction bases numbered 9, after V lost 0 bases and J lost 7 bases. Looked up from germline, CDR1 is MNHEY and CDR2 is SVGAGI.

J is TRBJ2-1 and V is TRBV5-6; weak D call: TRBD2 (5 bases). Trimming pared 9 bases from V and 4 bases from J, leaving 14 bases between. This CDR3 is built from 13 residues. Germline V gene lookup returns CDR1 SGHDT and CDR2 YYEEEE. The CDR3 is CATEVSGYNEQFF. The DNA for the CDR3 is TGTGCCACCGAGGTCTCGGGATACAATGAGCAGTTCTTC. The full variable domain, in which reference TRBV5-6 and TRBJ2-1 provide the parts outside the CDR3, is DAGVTQSPTHLIKTRGQQVTLRCSPKSGHDTVSWYQQALGQGPQFIFQYYEEEERQRGNFPDRFSGHQFPNYSSELNVNALLLGDSALYLCATEVSGYNEQFFGPGTRLTVL.

V usage is TRBV5-1 and J usage is TRBJ1-6; D possibly corresponds to TRBD1 (5 bases). The CDR3 runs 16 residues. V was shortened by 0 bases and J by 4 bases, with 11 bases between the two germline ends. Germline CDR1 reads SGHRS; CDR2 reads YFSETQ. The CDR3 loop reads CASSLAGTRYNSPLHF. As DNA, the CDR3 is TGCGCCAGCAGCTTGGCTGGGACTCGTTATAATTCACCCCTCCACTTT.

This chain joins TRBV11-2 and TRBJ2-7; TRBD2 agrees at 14 bases. This CDR3 has 15 residues. The germline gives CDR1 SGHAT, CDR2 FQNNGV. The V segment lost 5 bases and the J segment 7 bases; nucleotides outside the gene matches: 7. In DNA, the CDR3 is TGTGCCAGCAGCACAACCGGGACTAGCGGGAGAGAGCAGTACTTC. Residues: CASSTTGTSGREQYF.

The J gene is TRBJ2-5, the V gene TRBV25-1; 8 bases are a match to TRBD2. Germline V gene lookup returns CDR1 MGHDK and CDR2 SYGVNS. Trimming cost V 3 bases and J 4 bases; bases outside gene matches: 7. The CDR3 contains 15 residues. The CDR3 region is CASSDSKRELETQYF. The CDR3 region has the DNA TGTGCCAGCAGTGACTCAAAGCGGGAGTTAGAGACCCAGTACTTC.

V usage is TRBV2 and J usage is TRBJ2-5; 13 nucleotides match TRBD2. In germline, CDR1 is SNHLY, CDR2 FYNNEI. The CDR3 consists of 16 residues. V shed 4 bases and J 1 base; nucleotides not matched to a gene: 3. CDR3 nucleotide sequence: TGTGCCAGCAGTGTTAGACTAGCGGGGGGCCAAGAGACCCAGTACTTC. This sequence encodes CASSVRLAGGQETQYF.

This chain uses TRBV4-2 with TRBJ2-7; weak D call: TRBD1 (5 bases). From germline, CDR1 is LGHNA and CDR2 YNFKEQ. Trimming took off 2 bases at V and 2 bases at J, with 13 bases between the two ends. The CDR3 runs 15 residues. This chain's CDR3 is CASSQRGVGAYEQYF. The CDR3 region has the DNA TGTGCCAGCAGCCAAAGAGGTGTAGGGGCCTACGAGCAGTACTTC.

This chain links TRBV5-3 with TRBJ2-3, with 9 nucleotides matching TRBD1. TRBV5-3 is assigned to the ORF class and has an uncertain function. The CDR3 spans 17 residues. V dropped 4 bases and J dropped 6; count of bases not matched to a gene: 15. CDR3 in DNA: TGTGCCAGAAGCAACTTACTGGACAGGGGTAGATTGGATACGCAGTATTTT. Translation: CARSNLLDRGRLDTQYF.

J is TRBJ1-4 and V is TRBV18; TRBD1 matches 9 bases. CDR1 is KGHSH, CDR2 LQKENI, per germline. J lost 8 bases, V lost 4 bases, and 8 bases had no gene match. This CDR3 is built from 15 residues. CDR3 coding DNA: TGTGCCAGCTCACTACGACAGGGGGTAGAGGAAAAACTGTTTTTT. It is translated as CASSLRQGVEEKLFF.

The chain combines TRBV21-1 with TRBJ1-3; the table's D call, TRBD1, was not checked against the DNA. TRBV21-1 is a recognized pseudogene. This CDR3 has 16 amino acids. CDR3 sequence (DNA): TGTGCCAGCAGCAAAGCAAAGACAGGGGCTGGAAACACCATATATTTT. This codes for CASSKAKTGAGNTIYF.

This clone was counted only a few times. CDR3 coding DNA: TGTGCCATCCAGGGGGCCCCGAATTCACCCCTCCACTTT. Amino acid sequence: CAIQGAPNSPLHF. The rearrangement uses TRBV7-9 and TRBJ1-6; 8 bases agree with TRBD1. CDR3 length equals 13 residues. Germline CDR1 SEHNR, CDR2 FQNEAQ (reference sequence). V lost 10 bases to trimming and J lost 7 bases; unmatched junction nucleotides: 6. Full variable domain (remainder filled in from reference TRBV7-9 and TRBJ1-6): DTGVSQNPRHKITKRGQNVTFRCDPISEHNRLYWYRQTLGQGPEFLTYFQNEAQLEKSRLLSDRFSAERPKGSFSTLEIQRTEQGDSAMYLCAIQGAPNSPLHFGNGTRLTVT.

The V gene is TRBV3-1 (or the pseudogene TRBV3-2), the J gene TRBJ2-3, with TRBD2 identical over 8 bases. This CDR3 has 17 residues. J gave up 1 base and V 0 bases, and 6 bases lay outside the gene matches. Germline CDR1 LGHDT, CDR2 YNNKEL (reference sequence). Written as DNA, the CDR3 is TGTGCCAGCAGCCAAGATATTCGGGAGGGGGGCACAGATACGCAGTATTTT. This encodes CASSQDIREGGTDTQYF.

The chain is built from TRBV6-5 and TRBJ1-6; D is perhaps TRBD1 (6 bases). V gave up 4 bases and J gave up 6 bases, with 16 bases separating them. Germline CDR1 MNHEY, CDR2 SVGAGI. The CDR3 sequence is 16 residues long. The CDR3 DNA reads TGTGCCAGCAGTTCCGCCGACAGGTCGGGTAATTCACCCCTCCACTTT. This encodes CASSSADRSGNSPLHF.

This chain links TRBV5-1 with TRBJ2-7; 9 bases line up with TRBD1. The V gene's germline CDR1 is SGHRS and CDR2 YFSETQ. CDR3 length: 17 amino acids. The V segment lost 6 bases and the J segment 7 bases; nucleotides outside the gene matches: 20. This chain's CDR3 is CASTQLRPGTGMGEQYF. The CDR3 region has the DNA TGCGCCAGCACCCAACTTCGTCCCGGGACAGGGATGGGAGAGCAGTACTTC. Variable domain in full (rest from reference TRBV5-1 and TRBJ2-7): KAGVTQTPRYLIKTRGQQVTLSCSPISGHRSVSWYQQTPGQGLQFLFEYFSETQRNKGNFPGRFSGRQFSNSRSEMNVSTLELGDSALYLCASTQLRPGTGMGEQYFGPGTRLTVT.

The CDR3 nucleotides are TGCGCCAGCAGCTTGGCGCCGGGACAGGACTACGAGCAGTACTTC. It yields the protein CASSLAPGQDYEQYF. The chain combines TRBV5-1 with TRBJ2-7; 8 bases match TRBD1. The CDR3 covers 15 residues. CDR1 is SGHRS, CDR2 YFSETQ, per germline. The trim removed 0 bases at V and 3 bases at J, leaving 5 bases unmatched.

This chain joins TRBV9 and TRBJ2-5; 8 bases line up with TRBD2. CDR1 SGDLS and CDR2 YYNGEE come from the germline V gene. Germline trimming cut 0 bases from V and 5 bases from J; bases unmatched to any gene: 3. The CDR3 extends over 14 amino acids. This chain's CDR3 is CASSVDGGRETQYF. The CDR3, as DNA: TGTGCCAGCAGCGTAGATGGCGGGAGGGAGACCCAGTACTTC.

The chain carries TRBV27 and TRBJ2-4, with D perhaps matching TRBD2 (6 bases). Germline lookup yields CDR1 MNHEY and CDR2 SMNVEV (reference sequence). The CDR3 covers 15 residues. The V and J ends lost 1 base and 4 bases respectively, with 11 bases between them. Written as DNA, the CDR3 is TGTGCCAGCAGTTTATTAGCGGAGCAAAAAAACATTCAGTACTTC. It yields the protein CASSLLAEQKNIQYF.